This T cell receptor beta chain was profiled in a study of radiotherapy plus CTLA-4 blockade in lung cancer. Study overall: Disease control was present in roughly 30% of patients, and objective responses in about 18%. Study observations and caveats: Blood TCR clones of tumor origin expanded after radiotherapy plus ipilimumab.

The CDR3 is made up of 16 amino acids. V was cut by 5 bases and J by 4 bases, with 18 bases left in between. CDR1 is SGHVS and CDR2 is FNYEAQ in the germline V gene. Remarks on this clone: The antigen is unknown.

The repertoire was sequenced with immunoSEQ multiplex PCR; TCRdb's copy has only in-frame clones and lacks some. The table lists 30,000 to 45,000 clones, 60% to 75% of them singletons, with 8.9% in the top ten. The source of this sequence is a human donor with non-small cell lung cancer who had stable disease on radiotherapy plus ipilimumab. The sequenced sample was peripheral blood, obtained from a patient treated with radiotherapy plus ipilimumab. The chain uses TRBV7-6 and TRBJ2-1; a weak D match, TRBD2 (7 bases). CDR3: CASSELHGGTYNEQFF. In DNA form, the CDR3 reads TGTGCCAGCAGCGAACTCCACGGGGGGACATACAATGAGCAGTTCTTC.